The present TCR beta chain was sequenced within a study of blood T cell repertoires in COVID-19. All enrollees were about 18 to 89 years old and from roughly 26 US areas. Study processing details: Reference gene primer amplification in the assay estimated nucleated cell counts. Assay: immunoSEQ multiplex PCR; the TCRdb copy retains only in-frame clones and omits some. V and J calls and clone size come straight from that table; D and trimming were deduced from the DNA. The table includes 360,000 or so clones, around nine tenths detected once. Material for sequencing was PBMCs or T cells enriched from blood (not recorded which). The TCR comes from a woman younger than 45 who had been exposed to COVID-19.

This chain's CDR3 is CASTWAGGVLGEQFF. DNA for the CDR3: TGTGCCAGCACCTGGGCGGGAGGGGTACTTGGTGAGCAGTTCTTC. The rearrangement joins TRBV2 to TRBJ2-1, with 9 bases that match TRBD2. The CDR3 extends over 15 amino acids. The germline CDR1 and CDR2 sequences are SNHLY and FYNNEI. V shed 7 bases and J 9 bases; nucleotides not matched to a gene: 13.